Each of the 5 T cell receptor beta chains below was sequenced from the same sample in a study of shared clonotypes between healthy human individuals (dated by TCRdb to about 2020). CD8 naive samples consisted of CD45RO-negative cells that were positively selected for CCR7, yielding a CD45RA+CCR7+ population without TemRA cells. Receptor libraries were prepared by the immunoSEQ multiplex PCR assay. TCRdb took over this immuneACCESS table, retaining in-frame rearrangements with V and J assigned. Such tables are incomplete; in checked studies, under half of the missing clones stem from an unresolved V gene, and the remainder is unexplained. The sample data list 550,000 to 650,000 clones, and roughly 96% of these were observed just once. The ten largest clones capture less than 0.12% of the sample. The sequenced sample was naive CD8+ T cells sorted from blood. The sample's cell subset or site label is to be understood as: CD45RA+CCR7+. These receptors came from a woman aged 25 to 39 in good health.

This chain connects TRBV7-9 to TRBJ2-7; D is unclear. Germline V lookup: CDR1 SEHNR, CDR2 FQNEAQ (reference sequence). The CDR3 runs to 15 residues. V was shortened by 5 bases and J by 0 bases, with 14 bases between the two germline ends. CDR3 nucleotide sequence: TGTGCCAGCAGCGAATCAAGGGCTCTCTCCTACGAGCAGTACTTC. Translation: CASSESRALSYEQYF.

The V and J genes are TRBV5-4 and TRBJ2-7; 9 bases fit TRBD1. The ends lost 0 bases at V and 4 bases at J; junction bases unmatched: 5. This CDR3 is built from 15 residues. Germline loops: CDR1 SGHNT, CDR2 YYREEE (reference sequence). CDR3 sequence (DNA): TGTGCCAGCAGCTTGGGACAGGGGGTTTCTTACGAGCAGTACTTC. This encodes CASSLGQGVSYEQYF.

The gene calls are TRBV7-8 and TRBJ2-1; D might be TRBD2 (6 bases). Germline V gene lookup returns CDR1 SGHVS and CDR2 FQNEAQ. Trimming cost V 4 bases and J 6 bases, with 16 bases left between them. The length of the CDR3 is 15 residues. CDR3: CASSSRDSIGNEQFF. The CDR3 DNA reads TGTGCCAGCAGCTCAAGGGACTCCATCGGCAATGAGCAGTTCTTC.

The V and J genes are TRBV7-9 and TRBJ2-7; D might be TRBD2 (6 bases). The CDR3 loop spans 18 amino acids. V was cut by 4 bases and J by 2 bases, with 24 bases left in between. Germline lookup yields CDR1 SEHNR and CDR2 FQNEAQ (reference sequence). The CDR3 DNA reads TGTGCCAGCAGCTCCGCCGGGGGTGGGCGGGGCGACCCCTACGAGCAGTACTTC. It encodes CASSSAGGGRGDPYEQYF. Based on the CDR3 plus reference TRBV7-9 and TRBJ2-7, the full variable domain is DTGVSQNPRHKITKRGQNVTFRCDPISEHNRLYWYRQTLGQGPEFLTYFQNEAQLEKSRLLSDRFSAERPKGSFSTLEIQRTEQGDSAMYLCASSSAGGGRGDPYEQYFGPGTRLTVT.

The chain has TRBV13 and TRBJ1-1, with TRBD1 matching over 7 bases. The CDR3 has 12 amino acids. Germline CDR1 PRHDT, CDR2 FYEKMQ (reference sequence). The V gene end was trimmed by 5 bases and the J gene end by 7 bases; junction bases not matched to a gene: 4. CDR3 residues: CASSVRQGEAFF. The CDR3 DNA reads as TGTGCCAGCAGCGTCAGACAGGGTGAAGCTTTCTTT.